What follows are 3 T cell receptor beta chains derived from one specimen sequenced in a study of cytomegalovirus exposure and HLA in healthy donors. Researchers ran the PCR with 60 Vbeta and 13 Jbeta primers. Method: immunoSEQ multiplex PCR; TCRdb's copy keeps in-frame clones and lacks some. The sample yields more than 90,000 clones, over 60% seen once. Sample: PBMCs. The receptors here all came from a boy between 10 and 17 years old in good health and CMV-seropositive.

A note on this clone: The same CDR3 is also encoded by other DNA sequences in this sample. This CDR3 is CASSIGQNSNQPQHF. In nucleotides, the CDR3 is TGTGCCAGTAGTATTGGACAAAATAGCAATCAGCCCCAGCATTTT. V and J are TRBV19 and TRBJ1-5; possibly TRBD1 for D (5 bases). Germline CDR1 is LNHDA and CDR2 is SQIVND (reference sequence). V lost 3 bases to trimming and J lost 0 bases, with 9 bases between them. The CDR3 consists of 15 residues.

V and J are TRBV7-2 and TRBJ2-3; TRBD2 might be the D (6 bases). CDR1 is SGHTA and CDR2 is FQGNSA in the germline V gene. The CDR3 runs 16 residues. The V and J ends lost 1 base and 0 bases respectively, with 11 bases between them. The CDR3 DNA reads as TGTGCCAGCAGCTTAGTGGCGGGGACCAGCACAGATACGCAGTATTTT. It yields the protein CASSLVAGTSTDTQYF.

This clone was found once. DNA for the CDR3: TGTGCCTGGAGTGACCGCGGGAGATACAATGAGCAGTTCTTC. This sequence encodes CAWSDRGRYNEQFF. The chain joins TRBV30 to TRBJ2-1; TRBD2 aligns across 7 bases. CDR3 length: 14 amino acids. Germline CDR1 and CDR2: GTSNPN and SVGIG (reference sequence). Unmatched junction bases numbered 4, after V lost 1 base and J lost 4 bases.